This paragraph reports one TCR beta chain. Its antigen is not identified. The record originates from a study of persistence of HIV-infected CD4 T cells. The wider study: Isolated cells were CMV- and HIV-1 Gag-responding CD4+ T cells. Findings and limits, study-wide: CMV- and Gag-responding cells had lower TCRbeta richness than CD3/CD28-responding cells. Antigen-responding cells were enriched for degenerate expanded CDR3beta sequences.

The stimulus was lysate of CMV-infected fibroblasts, around 10 ug/mL. Memory cells lacking CD40L and CD69 with high CD45RO were sorted. Sequencing used immunoSEQ version 4 in survey mode. Some clones are missing from TCRdb's copy, which holds only in-frame ones; the method was immunoSEQ multiplex PCR. The sample includes tens of thousands of clones, over 80% seen only once; the top ten take about 6.8%. CDR1 MNHEY and CDR2 SVGEGT come from the germline V gene. The CDR3 covers 19 residues. The ends lost 2 bases at V and 5 bases at J; junction bases unmatched: 16. The chain employs TRBV6-2 or TRBV6-3 and TRBJ2-5, with TRBD1 identical over 11 bases. This TCR was sampled from an adult woman with HIV who was CMV-seropositive. The source material was CD4+ T cells sorted from PBMCs after roughly 18-hour stimulation, sampled from a patient who received antiretroviral therapy. The CDR3 spells CASSYVGTGGITPWETQYF. The DNA of the CDR3 is TGTGCCAGCAGTTACGTCGGGACAGGGGGAATTACCCCCTGGGAGACCCAGTACTTC.